One sample yielded the 32 T cell receptor beta chains listed below, sequenced in a study of Tregs in tolerant kidney transplant recipients. Related graft donors supplied nonmyeloablative bone marrow transplants, and mixed chimerism was transient. Only in-frame clones appear in the TCRdb table, and some are missing; sequencing was by immunoSEQ multiplex PCR. This sample carries roughly 50,000 clones, approximately 89% of them seen once, and the ten largest clones take around 16%. The sample in question was CD8+ T cells from blood (PBMCs), obtained 12 months after the transplant. The receptors stem from a human patient who received a combined kidney and bone marrow transplant. Part of the T cell pool may stem from the graft donor.

This chain joins TRBV6-5 and TRBJ2-5; possibly TRBD1 for D (6 bases). Germline CDR1 and CDR2: MNHEY and SVGAGI. CDR3 size: 16 residues. V was clipped by 2 bases and J by 5 bases, with 18 bases between them. CDR3 region: CASSYREGQRWETQYF. Written as DNA, the CDR3 is TGTGCCAGCAGTTACCGGGAAGGACAGCGGTGGGAGACCCAGTACTTC.

This chain joins TRBV13 and TRBJ1-1; D possibly corresponds to TRBD1 (5 bases). This CDR3 has 15 amino acids. Trimming shortened V by 0 bases and J by 4 bases, and 12 bases separated the two germline ends. Germline CDR1 reads PRHDT; CDR2 reads FYEKMQ (reference sequence). The CDR3: CASSLGRGLGTEAFF. The CDR3 nucleotides read TGTGCCAGCAGCTTAGGACGGGGGTTAGGCACTGAAGCTTTCTTT.

This clone was recorded only once. The chain employs TRBV7-2 and TRBJ2-7; 12 bases line up with TRBD1. CDR1 and CDR2 from the germline V gene are SGHTA and FQGNSA. This CDR3 spans 13 amino acids. Losses at the gene ends were 4 bases for V and 7 bases for J; bases not matched to a gene: 2. CDR3 loop: CASSWDRGREQYF. The CDR3 DNA reads TGTGCCAGCAGCTGGGACAGGGGGCGTGAGCAGTACTTC.

The chain has TRBV11-2 and TRBJ1-2, with 10 bases fitting TRBD1. The V gene's germline CDR1 is SGHAT and CDR2 FQNNGV. V shed 5 bases, J shed 7 bases, and the junction held 4 bases outside the gene matches. The CDR3 extends over 13 amino acids. CDR3 sequence: CASSLGQGSGYTF. The CDR3 bases are TGTGCCAGCAGCCTGGGACAGGGGAGTGGCTACACCTTC. Together with reference TRBV11-2 and TRBJ1-2, the CDR3 gives the full variable domain: EAGVAQSPRYKIIEKRQSVAFWCNPISGHATLYWYQQILGQGPKLLIQFQNNGVVDDSQLPKDRFSAERLKGVDSTLKIQPAKLEDSAVYLCASSLGQGSGYTFGSGTRLTVV.

The rearrangement uses TRBV28 and TRBJ2-5; 7 nucleotides agree with TRBD1. With V trimmed by 1 base and J by 3 bases, 8 bases remained unmatched. This CDR3 comprises 16 residues. Germline values: CDR1 MDHEN, CDR2 SYDVKM. The CDR3 nucleotides are TGTGCCAGCAGTTTATCCCCAACAGGGGTTGAAGAGACCCAGTACTTC. It yields the protein CASSLSPTGVEETQYF.

This sequence joins TRBV6-4 and TRBJ2-7; 8 bases map to TRBD2. This CDR3 spans 15 amino acids. Germline V gene data show CDR1 as MRHNA and CDR2 as SNTAGT. V was pared by 0 bases and J by 2 bases, with 3 bases of the junction left unmatched. The CDR3 loop is CASSDSREGTYEQYF. The CDR3 DNA sequence: TGTGCCAGCAGTGACTCCCGGGAGGGCACCTACGAGCAGTACTTC.

This chain uses TRBV6-5 with TRBJ2-7; 8 bases align to TRBD1. The CDR3 sequence is 15 residues long. The germline V gene has CDR1 MNHEY and CDR2 SVGAGI. The V gene end was trimmed by 4 bases and the J gene end by 2 bases; junction bases not matched to a gene: 7. This CDR3 is CASSSLRDRTYEQYF. CDR3 coding DNA: TGTGCCAGCAGTTCTCTTCGGGACAGGACCTACGAGCAGTACTTC.

The chain uses TRBV4-2 and TRBJ2-3; possibly TRBD2 for D (5 bases). The ends were cut back, 3 bases at V and 3 bases at J, with 13 bases in the middle. Germline loops: CDR1 LGHNA, CDR2 YNFKEQ. The CDR3 is 15 amino acids. The CDR3 sequence is CASSHVHGKTDTQYF. Written as DNA, the CDR3 is TGTGCCAGCAGCCATGTACACGGGAAAACAGATACGCAGTATTTT.

The gene calls are TRBV27 and TRBJ2-7; 8 nucleotides align to TRBD1. CDR3 length equals 16 residues. The V and J ends lost 3 bases and 4 bases, in that order; junction bases with no gene match: 11. Germline assignment: CDR1 MNHEY and CDR2 SMNVEV (reference sequence). In DNA form, the CDR3 reads TGTGCCAGCAGTTTGATCGGGAGACAGGGGACTTACGAGCAGTACTTC. Amino acids: CASSLIGRQGTYEQYF.

The chain employs TRBV15 and TRBJ2-7; maybe TRBD2 (5 bases). The CDR3 spans 13 residues. The germline V gene has CDR1 LNHNV and CDR2 YYDKDF (reference sequence). With 4 bases removed from V and 5 bases from J, the gap between germline ends came to 12 bases. The CDR3 DNA reads TGTGCCACCAGCATATCGAGGACTGACGAGCAGTACTTC. Protein sequence: CATSISRTDEQYF.

This chain connects TRBV4-1 to TRBJ2-5; 11 bases are a match to TRBD2. J gave up 5 bases and V 0 bases, and 11 bases lay outside the gene matches. Germline V gene sequence: CDR1 MGHRA, CDR2 YSYEKL. This CDR3 region has 18 residues. The CDR3 nucleotides read TGCGCCAGCAGCCAAGAGGACCCACTAGCGGGGGTTAAGGAGACCCAGTACTTC. Its translation: CASSQEDPLAGVKETQYF.

This sequence joins TRBV4-3 and TRBJ2-3; 7 bases line up with TRBD2. V shed 3 bases, J shed 2 bases, and the junction held 14 bases outside the gene matches. Germline V gives CDR1 LGHNA, CDR2 YSLEER. The CDR3 extends over 18 amino acids. The CDR3 DNA reads TGCGCCAGCAGCCACGGCCGGGGTTTGGGACTATACACAGATACGCAGTATTTT. Amino acids: CASSHGRGLGLYTDTQYF.

The chain has TRBV11-3 and TRBJ2-7; 9 bases are shared with TRBD1. V was clipped by 4 bases and J by 2 bases; unmatched bases: 6. CDR3 length: 15 amino acids. Germline CDR1 SGHNT, CDR2 YENEEA. CDR3 in amino acids: CASSSRTGATYEQYF. Written as DNA, the CDR3 is TGTGCCAGCAGCTCCCGGACAGGGGCCACCTACGAGCAGTACTTC.

J is TRBJ2-3 and V is TRBV27; TRBD2 matches at 7 bases. Germline V lookup: CDR1 MNHEY, CDR2 SMNVEV (reference sequence). This CDR3 comprises 15 residues. The trim removed 4 bases at V and 2 bases at J, leaving 6 bases unmatched. The CDR3 loop reads CASSSGGGYTDTQYF. Here the CDR3 DNA reads TGTGCCAGCAGTTCAGGCGGGGGTTACACAGATACGCAGTATTTT.

This clone was seen only once. V and J are TRBV13 and TRBJ2-5, with TRBD1 matching over 8 bases. The CDR3 is 18 residues long. The germline CDR1 and CDR2 sequences are PRHDT and FYEKMQ (reference sequence). Losses at the gene ends were 5 bases for V and 2 bases for J; bases not matched to a gene: 16. The CDR3 DNA reads TGTGCCAGCAGCCCCCCCCCAGGGGGCCCGGGCCCTCAAGAGACCCAGTACTTC. Translated: CASSPPPGGPGPQETQYF. Full variable domain (missing parts from reference TRBV13 and TRBJ2-5): AAGVIQSPRHLIKEKRETATLKCYPIPRHDTVYWYQQGPGQDPQFLISFYEKMQSDKGSIPDRFSAQQFSDYHSELNMSSLELGDSALYFCASSPPPGGPGPQETQYFGPGTRLLVL.

The sample holds one count of this clone. The chain links TRBV13 to TRBJ2-1; a possible D gene is TRBD2 (5 bases). Trimming cost V 1 base and J 0 bases, with 10 bases left between them. Per germline, CDR1 PRHDT and CDR2 FYEKMQ (reference sequence). This CDR3 has 16 residues. The CDR3 coding sequence is TGTGCCAGCAGCTTAGAGTGGCTAGCCTCCTACAATGAGCAGTTCTTC. It specifies CASSLEWLASYNEQFF.

J is TRBJ2-1 and V is TRBV4-1; TRBD1 might be the D (6 bases). The CDR3 covers 15 residues. Germline CDR1 is MGHRA and CDR2 is YSYEKL. Trimming took 4 bases from V and 3 from J, leaving 13 bases between them. CDR3 DNA: TGCGCCAGCAGCCCCTACAGGACAGACTACAATGAGCAGTTCTTC. Its protein product is CASSPYRTDYNEQFF.

The gene calls are TRBV4-1 and TRBJ2-7; tentatively, D is TRBD1 (5 bases). Trimming removed 5 bases from V and 3 bases from J, with 14 bases in between. Germline CDR1 MGHRA, CDR2 YSYEKL. This CDR3 comprises 14 residues. DNA of the CDR3: TGCGCCAGCAGCACCCGACAGAGTTTCTACGAGCAGTACTTC. Translating gives CASSTRQSFYEQYF.

The chain combines TRBV30 with TRBJ2-3, with 8 bases fitting TRBD2. CDR3 length equals 17 residues. V shed 3 bases and J 4 bases; nucleotides not matched to a gene: 15. Germline CDR1 and CDR2: GTSNPN and SVGIG (reference sequence). CDR3 sequence reads: CAWSRGSGILSPDTQYF. The CDR3 bases are TGTGCCTGGAGCAGAGGTAGCGGGATATTGAGTCCAGATACGCAGTATTTT.

The CDR3 nucleotides read TGTGCCAGCAGTTTTGCAGGATCTGACAATGAGCAGTTCTTC. Translating it yields CASSFAGSDNEQFF. This chain links TRBV27 with TRBJ2-1; D remains ambiguous. This CDR3 comprises 14 residues. V lost 3 bases to trimming and J lost 5 bases, with 11 bases between them. CDR1 and CDR2 (germline): MNHEY, SMNVEV (reference sequence).

V usage is TRBV11-3 and J usage is TRBJ2-1; D might be TRBD1 (5 bases). The germline CDR1 and CDR2 sequences are SGHNT and YENEEA. This CDR3 is 14 amino acids long. The V and J ends lost 2 bases and 5 bases respectively, with 10 bases between them. CDR3 residues: CASSLRQGHNEQFF. The CDR3 DNA reads as TGTGCCAGCAGCTTAAGGCAGGGTCACAATGAGCAGTTCTTC.

The V and J genes are TRBV7-6 and TRBJ2-7; D perhaps matches TRBD1 (6 bases). The CDR3 is 15 amino acids. V was shortened by 4 bases and J by 9 bases, with 22 bases between the two germline ends. In germline, CDR1 is SGHVS, CDR2 FNYEAQ. CDR3 loop: CASSSQVGASTWQYF. CDR3 bases: TGTGCCAGCAGCTCCCAGGTGGGGGCTTCGACCTGGCAGTACTTC.

This chain joins TRBV19 and TRBJ2-5; 12 bases map to TRBD2. The germline V gene has CDR1 LNHDA and CDR2 SQIVND (reference sequence). V lost 6 bases to trimming and J lost 0 bases; unmatched junction nucleotides: 5. The CDR3 length is 16 residues. The CDR3 here is CASRDLAGGYQETQYF. The CDR3, as DNA: TGTGCCAGTAGGGATCTAGCGGGAGGGTACCAAGAGACCCAGTACTTC.

The chain combines TRBV7-9 with TRBJ1-4; 8 bases are shared with TRBD1. This CDR3 comprises 16 residues. V was pared by 5 bases and J by 5 bases, with 10 bases of the junction left unmatched. Germline values: CDR1 SEHNR, CDR2 FQNEAQ (reference sequence). The CDR3 is CASSIIRTGLNEKLFF. CDR3 DNA sequence: TGTGCCAGCAGCATTATAAGGACAGGGCTAAATGAAAAACTGTTTTTT.

V is TRBV9 and J is TRBJ2-3; no definite D call. CDR1 is SGDLS, CDR2 YYNGEE, per germline. The CDR3 extends over 15 amino acids. V was shortened by 1 base and J by 0 bases, with 9 bases between the two germline ends. The CDR3 is CASSVRDISTDTQYF. CDR3 DNA sequence: TGTGCCAGCAGCGTACGTGACATTAGCACAGATACGCAGTATTTT.

V and J are TRBV29-1 and TRBJ2-6; D is possibly TRBD1 (5 bases). Germline CDR1 reads SQVTM; CDR2 reads ANQGSEA. The CDR3 is 17 amino acids. Between the trimmed V and J ends, which lost 5 bases and 0 bases, there was a span of 17 bases. The chain's CDR3 is CSVSDTSSSSGANVLTF. CDR3 sequence (DNA): TGCAGCGTTTCGGACACTTCCTCCTCCTCTGGGGCCAACGTCCTGACTTTC. The whole variable domain, filled in from reference TRBV29-1 and TRBJ2-6, reads SAVISQKPSRDICQRGTSLTIQCQVDSQVTMMFWYRQQPGQSLTLIATANQGSEATYESGFVIDKFPISRPNLTFSTLTVSNMSPEDSSIYLCSVSDTSSSSGANVLTFGAGSRLTVL.

This chain links TRBV5-1 with TRBJ2-1, with a possible D match to TRBD2 (5 bases). V was clipped by 7 bases and J by 6 bases, with 14 bases between them. The CDR3 sequence is 13 residues long. Germline values: CDR1 SGHRS, CDR2 YFSETQ. Here the CDR3 reads CASEEVPGNEQFF. The CDR3 region has the DNA TGCGCCAGCGAGGAGGTCCCGGGCAATGAGCAGTTCTTC. The full variable domain, its missing parts supplied by reference TRBV5-1 and TRBJ2-1, is KAGVTQTPRYLIKTRGQQVTLSCSPISGHRSVSWYQQTPGQGLQFLFEYFSETQRNKGNFPGRFSGRQFSNSRSEMNVSTLELGDSALYLCASEEVPGNEQFFGPGTRLTVL.

The J gene is TRBJ2-7, the V gene TRBV19, with 9 bases that match TRBD1. This CDR3 is built from 15 residues. The junction had 8 bases not matched to a gene; V was cut back by 3 bases and J by 5 bases. CDR1 and CDR2 from the germline V gene are LNHDA and SQIVND (reference sequence). The CDR3 loop reads CASSIIGTGLNEQYF. The CDR3 DNA follows: TGTGCCAGTAGTATTATAGGGACAGGGTTGAACGAGCAGTACTTC.

This chain's CDR3 is CASVGSGDTGELFF. The DNA for the CDR3 is TGTGCCAGCGTGGGCTCGGGAGACACCGGGGAGCTGTTTTTT. V is TRBV9 and J is TRBJ2-2; perhaps TRBD2 as D (6 bases). Germline V lookup: CDR1 SGDLS, CDR2 YYNGEE. V lost 7 bases to trimming and J lost 3 bases, with 13 bases between them. The CDR3 length is 14 residues.

V gene TRBV4-1 combines with J gene TRBJ2-5; D may be TRBD1 (5 bases). The J call may be incorrect, as the DNA end agrees better with TRBJ2-7. The CDR3 runs to 16 residues. CDR1 MGHRA and CDR2 YSYEKL come from the germline V gene. Written as DNA, the CDR3 is TGCGCCAGCAGCCACGCTGCGCAGGGTGGAAACTACGAGCAGTACTTC. Protein: CASSHAAQGGNYEQYF.

The chain carries TRBV6-1 and TRBJ1-3, with TRBD1 matching over 8 bases. Germline assignment: CDR1 MNHNS and CDR2 SASEGT. The CDR3 loop spans 15 amino acids. Unmatched junction bases numbered 6, after V lost 6 bases and J lost 2 bases. The CDR3 spells CASSDSGGTGNTIYF. The CDR3 DNA sequence: TGTGCCAGCAGCGATTCAGGGGGCACTGGAAACACCATATATTTT.

This chain uses TRBV27 with TRBJ2-7; 7 bases line up with TRBD2. This CDR3 spans 16 amino acids. The germline CDR1 and CDR2 sequences are MNHEY and SMNVEV (reference sequence). V lost 2 bases and J lost 3; bases outside the gene matches: 10. The CDR3 bases are TGTGCCAGCAGTTTAGTGGTTGGTCGCGGGAGCTACGAGCAGTACTTC. Translating gives CASSLVVGRGSYEQYF.